The rows below give T cell receptor beta chains drawn from one sample of a study of T cell repertoires in cytomegalovirus infection. TCRdb re-called the reads through MiXCR, storing one row per CDR3 protein. The sample has around 440,000 distinct CDR3 sequences, approximately 10% seen once. The sequenced material came from PBMCs. All receptors come from a human donor in good health (CMV status not recorded). Some clones in this sample may be carry-over from other donors' samples. Both conserved end residues are part of each CDR3. D genes are given only for firm matches. Clone size is shown for a subset of rows, as once, few, many or a class of expanded clone.

clone size	D gene	V gene	J gene	CDR3 protein	CDR3 DNA
NA	NA	TRBV25-1	TRBJ1-1	CASTKWGTEAFF	TGTGCCAGCACCAAATGGGGCACTGAAGCTTTCTTT
few	NA	TRBV6-1	TRBJ1-5	CASRSGGQPQHF	TGTGCCAGCAGGAGCGGAGGTCAGCCCCAGCATTTT
many	NA	TRBV6-6	TRBJ1-5	CASSYSRGGTNQPQHF	TGTGCCAGCAGTTACTCTAGGGGGGGCACGAATCAGCCCCAGCATTTT
many	TRBD1	TRBV7-2	TRBJ1-1	CASTSGQAVDTEAFF	TGTGCCAGCACCTCCGGACAGGCGGTGGACACTGAAGCTTTCTTT
few	TRBD1	TRBV29-1	TRBJ2-2	CSVTRGPGTGELFF	TGCAGCGTCACCAGGGGGCCAGGCACCGGGGAGCTGTTTTTT
many	NA	TRBV10-3	TRBJ1-2	CAISGTGLYYGYTF	TGTGCCATCAGTGGTACAGGGCTTTACTATGGCTACACCTTC
NA	TRBD1	TRBV11-2	TRBJ2-7	CASSKFDRGHYEQYF	TGTGCCAGCAGCAAATTTGACAGGGGGCACTACGAGCAGTACTTC
many	NA	TRBV7-8	TRBJ1-4	CASSFQGTLEKLFF	TGTGCCAGCAGCTTTCAGGGAACCTTAGAGAAACTGTTTTTT
NA	TRBD2	TRBV15	TRBJ2-5	CATSRDTSGGETQYF	TGTGCCACCAGCAGAGACACTAGCGGGGGTGAGACCCAGTACTTC
many	NA	TRBV11-2	TRBJ2-7	CASSPAGDPYEQYF	TGTGCCAGCAGCCCCGCCGGGGATCCCTACGAGCAGTACTTC
many	NA	TRBV11-1	TRBJ2-7	CASSSQGGSYEQYF	TGTGCCAGCAGCTCCCAGGGAGGTAGCTACGAGCAGTACTTC
once	TRBD1	TRBV5-1	TRBJ1-1	CASSRGTGGTMNTEAFF	TGCGCCAGCAGCCGGGGGACAGGGGGGACCATGAACACTGAAGCTTTCTTT